This T cell receptor beta chain was sequenced during a study of immune heterogeneity within non-small cell lung tumors. Study-level results: There were identical dominant CDR3 beta clonotypes recurring across tumor sites within a patient, together with site-unique high-frequency clones. Local T-cell clonality tracked local tumor mutational burden, showing a moderate yet significant relationship (R about 0.35). Different patients shared few of their high-frequency T-cell receptor beta clonotypes.

Multiplex PCR amplified TCR beta CDR3 with 32 V and 13 J primers. Via MiXCR, TCRdb re-called the multiplex PCR reads, giving one row per CDR3 protein. The sample shows fewer than 6,000 distinct CDR3 sequences, roughly 35% of them seen only once. A note on this clonotype: Its antigen is undetermined. The junction departs from the called germline gene at one end, perhaps through a read error.

Template material for each sample was 600 ng of bulk tumor genomic DNA. Several biopsies per primary tumor were taken during surgery, spaced as far apart as possible. Samples came from untreated patients having curative surgery for newly diagnosed non-small cell lung cancer. Patients newly diagnosed with non-small cell lung cancer and having curative-intent surgery served as donors. The sequencing sample was made of lung tumor tissue. The TCR originated in a woman between 50 and 59 years old with non-small cell lung cancer.

DNA of the CDR3: TGTGCCAGAAGTTTAGGCCCACCCTACGAGAAGTACTTC. The encoded protein is CARSLGPPYEKYF. This sequence joins TRBV12-3 or TRBV12-4 and TRBJ2-7; D call uncertain. This CDR3 comprises 13 residues.